These 23 T cell receptor beta chains share one sample of origin, sequenced in a study of cytomegalovirus exposure and HLA in healthy donors. PCR primers comprised 60 Vbeta and 13 Jbeta primers. The protocol was immunoSEQ multiplex PCR, while the TCRdb copy is restricted to in-frame clones and leaves out a portion. The top ten hold around 1.9% of the sample, which has 140,000 to 150,000 clones, 70% seen once. Sequences were obtained from PBMCs. These receptors all stem from a woman in her sixties in good health and CMV-seropositive.

The CDR3 DNA reads as TGTGCCAGCAGCGCCCGGTGGGGAGGGAACAATGAGCAGTTCTTC. This gives the protein CASSARWGGNNEQFF. The chain joins TRBV7-7 to TRBJ2-1; 7 bases fit TRBD2. The germline CDR1 and CDR2 sequences are SSHAT and FNYEAQ (reference sequence). Trimming took 5 bases from V and 5 from J; bases not matched to a gene: 9. This CDR3 comprises 15 residues.

In this sample, this clone turned up a few times. The genes are TRBV28 and TRBJ2-1, with TRBD1 matching over 8 bases. The CDR3 length is 17 residues. The V gene end was trimmed by 2 bases and the J gene end by 4 bases; junction bases not matched to a gene: 10. Germline CDR1 reads MDHEN; CDR2 reads SYDVKM. CDR3 sequence reads: CASSLTQGASRYNEQFF. The CDR3 nucleotides read TGTGCCAGCAGTTTAACTCAGGGGGCCTCGAGATACAATGAGCAGTTCTTC. The full variable domain, with the rest looked up from reference TRBV28 and TRBJ2-1, is DVKVTQSSRYLVKRTGEKVFLECVQDMDHENMFWYRQDPGLGLRLIYFSYDVKMKEKGDIPEGYSVSREKKERFSLILESASTNQTSMYLCASSLTQGASRYNEQFFGPGTRLTVL.

The rearrangement joins TRBV27 to TRBJ2-5; 10 nucleotides match TRBD2. Near its end, the DNA agrees better with TRBJ2-7, so the J call may be wrong. The CDR3 loop spans 14 amino acids. Germline lookup yields CDR1 MNHEY and CDR2 SMNVEV (reference sequence). Here the CDR3 reads CASSFGLAGVEQYF. As DNA, the CDR3 is TGTGCCAGCAGTTTTGGGCTAGCGGGAGTCGAGCAGTACTTC.

About this clone: Other nucleotide sequences in the sample specify the same CDR3. The J gene is TRBJ1-2, the V gene TRBV28, with 8 bases that match TRBD1. CDR3 length: 13 amino acids. Germline V gene sequence: CDR1 MDHEN, CDR2 SYDVKM. V gave up 5 bases and J gave up 8 bases; unmatched junction bases: 7. CDR3: CASSPGQGGGYTF. The CDR3 DNA reads TGTGCCAGCAGTCCAGGACAGGGCGGCGGCTACACCTTC.

This sequence joins TRBV4-1 and TRBJ1-2; D possibly corresponds to TRBD1 (6 bases). Trimming took off 2 bases at V and 4 bases at J, with 11 bases between the two ends. CDR3 length: 14 residues. Germline CDR1 and CDR2: MGHRA and YSYEKL. The CDR3 bases are TGCGCCAGCAGCCAACCGGACAGCGTCTATGGCTACACCTTC. As protein: CASSQPDSVYGYTF.

J is TRBJ2-5 and V is TRBV6-5; D may be TRBD1 (6 bases). CDR1 MNHEY and CDR2 SVGAGI come from the germline V gene. The CDR3 covers 15 residues. The germline V and J ends were trimmed by 0 bases and 4 bases, with 12 bases remaining between them. CDR3 nucleotide sequence: TGTGCCAGCAGTTACTCGAAACTAGGGGGAGAGACCCAGTACTTC. Its translation is CASSYSKLGGETQYF.

This chain connects TRBV7-9 to TRBJ2-3; possibly TRBD2 for D (6 bases). The CDR3 loop spans 14 amino acids. Trimming removed 11 bases from V and 0 bases from J, with 15 bases in between. Germline loops: CDR1 SEHNR, CDR2 FQNEAQ (reference sequence). This chain's CDR3 is CAGEVGLSTDTQYF. In DNA form, the CDR3 reads TGTGCCGGGGAGGTTGGCCTCAGCACAGATACGCAGTATTTT.

The chain carries TRBV9 and TRBJ1-4; 12 bases agree with TRBD1. V lost 0 bases, J lost 2 bases, and 2 bases stayed unmatched. The CDR3 extends over 17 amino acids. The germline V gene has CDR1 SGDLS and CDR2 YYNGEE. The chain's CDR3 is CASSVGDRGLTNEKLFF. The CDR3 nucleotides are TGTGCCAGCAGCGTAGGGGACAGGGGGCTGACTAATGAAAAACTGTTTTTT.

Only one count was recorded for this clone. V is TRBV7-2 and J is TRBJ1-4, with 7 bases fitting TRBD1. The J segment lost 13 bases and the V segment lost 5 bases, leaving 16 bases of the junction unmatched. The germline gives CDR1 SGHTA, CDR2 FQGNSA. This CDR3 region has 15 residues. CDR3 sequence (DNA): TGTGCCAGCAGCGGGAACAGGGGACCTGGAATAGGACTGTTTTTT. This sequence encodes CASSGNRGPGIGLFF.

The chain combines TRBV10-3 with TRBJ2-1, with 11 bases lining up with TRBD2. Looked up from germline, CDR1 is ENHRY and CDR2 is SYGVKD. The V segment lost 7 bases and the J segment 5 bases; nucleotides outside the gene matches: 4. The CDR3 is 14 residues long. CDR3 region: CAIKVAGGNNEQFF. The CDR3 DNA follows: TGTGCCATCAAGGTAGCGGGAGGGAACAATGAGCAGTTCTTC.

The V and J genes are TRBV27 and TRBJ1-5, with 10 bases fitting TRBD1. The V segment lost 6 bases and the J segment 3 bases; nucleotides outside the gene matches: 5. The CDR3 has 15 amino acids. Germline-derived CDR1 and CDR2 are MNHEY and SMNVEV (reference sequence). Here the CDR3 reads CASSPGTGANQPQHF. The CDR3, as DNA: TGTGCCAGCAGCCCCGGGACAGGGGCCAATCAGCCCCAGCATTTT.

The J gene is TRBJ1-1, the V gene TRBV11-3; maybe TRBD1 (5 bases). V dropped 1 base and J dropped 1 base, with 7 bases sitting between them. CDR3 size: 14 residues. The V gene's germline CDR1 is SGHNT and CDR2 YENEEA. As DNA, the CDR3 is TGTGCCAGCAGCTTAGGGGGCAGGAACACTGAAGCTTTCTTT. Residues: CASSLGGRNTEAFF.

This clone has more than one count but fewer than ten. The gene calls are TRBV7-9 and TRBJ1-1; 7 nucleotides agree with TRBD1. The CDR3 loop spans 13 amino acids. Germline V gene lookup returns CDR1 SEHNR and CDR2 FQNEAQ (reference sequence). V trimming: 10 bases; J trimming: 3 bases; junction bases outside the gene matches: 8. As DNA, the CDR3 is TGTGCCACCGACAGGGTCGAGGACACTGAAGCTTTCTTT. Translated: CATDRVEDTEAFF.

The V and J genes are TRBV2 and TRBJ1-5; TRBD1 is a possible D gene (5 bases). The germline gives CDR1 SNHLY, CDR2 FYNNEI. The length of the CDR3 is 14 residues. Trimming removed 3 bases at V and 4 bases at J, with 10 bases between. In nucleotides, the CDR3 is TGTGCCAGCAGTGACAGGGCGATAAATCAGCCCCAGCATTTT. It yields the protein CASSDRAINQPQHF. Variable domain in full (rest from reference TRBV2 and TRBJ1-5): EPEVTQTPSHQVTQMGQEVILRCVPISNHLYFYWYRQILGQKVEFLVSFYNNEISEKSEIFDDQFSVERPDGSNFTLKIRSTKLEDSAMYFCASSDRAINQPQHFGDGTRLSIL.

J is TRBJ2-5 and V is TRBV5-1; 9 positions agree with TRBD2. The ends lost 0 bases at V and 1 base at J; junction bases unmatched: 4. The CDR3 totals 16 residues. CDR1 is SGHRS, CDR2 YFSETQ, per germline. In nucleotides, the CDR3 is TGCGCCAGCAGCTTGGGGGCTAGCGGGATCCAAGAGACCCAGTACTTC. Amino acid sequence: CASSLGASGIQETQYF.

Only a few counts were recorded for this clone. The rearrangement links TRBV30 to TRBJ2-7, with 7 bases that match TRBD2. Germline assignment: CDR1 GTSNPN and CDR2 SVGIG (reference sequence). V was clipped by 3 bases and J by 6 bases; unmatched bases: 5. The CDR3 runs 12 residues. The CDR3 here is CAWSPGGTEQYF. For the CDR3, the DNA is TGTGCCTGGAGCCCCGGGGGGACCGAGCAGTACTTC. Drawing the rest from reference TRBV30 and TRBJ2-7, the complete variable domain is SQTIHQWPATLVQPVGSPLSLECTVEGTSNPNLYWYRQAAGRGLQLLFYSVGIGQISSEVPQNLSASRPQDRQFILSSKKLLLSDSGFYLCAWSPGGTEQYFGPGTRLTVT.

V gene TRBV19 combines with J gene TRBJ1-2, with 7 nucleotides matching TRBD1. CDR3 size: 15 residues. V dropped 6 bases and J dropped 8; count of bases not matched to a gene: 15. Germline CDR1 and CDR2: LNHDA and SQIVND (reference sequence). CDR3 nucleotide sequence: TGTGCCAGTAGGACGAGCGACAGGGATGGGAGCGGCTACACCTTC. Protein: CASRTSDRDGSGYTF.

This clone was seen only a few times. The chain has TRBV25-1 and TRBJ1-2; the match to TRBD1 covers 8 bases. This CDR3 region has 14 residues. The germline gives CDR1 MGHDK, CDR2 SYGVNS. V shed 6 bases and J 1 base; nucleotides not matched to a gene: 4. CDR3 amino acids: CASRDRGSNYGYTF. CDR3 sequence (DNA): TGTGCCAGCAGAGACAGGGGTAGTAACTATGGCTACACCTTC.

The chain recombines TRBV2 with TRBJ1-1; possible D gene TRBD1, 6 bases. This CDR3 has 12 amino acids. V lost 2 bases and J 7 bases, leaving 8 bases between the germline ends. CDR1 and CDR2 from the germline V gene are SNHLY and FYNNEI. As DNA, the CDR3 is TGTGCCAGCAGTGAAACAGGGTTTGAAGCTTTCTTT. Its protein is CASSETGFEAFF.

This clone came up once. The chain couples TRBV7-9 to TRBJ2-1; no clear D gene. V lost 4 bases and J lost 8, with 9 bases in between. Germline CDR1 reads SEHNR; CDR2 reads FQNEAQ (reference sequence). The CDR3 contains 12 residues. CDR3 sequence: CASSSLSDEQFF. The CDR3, as DNA: TGTGCCAGCAGCTCCCTATCGGATGAGCAGTTCTTC.

The chain carries TRBV7-9 and TRBJ2-7, with D possibly being TRBD2 (6 bases). Germline CDR1 is SEHNR and CDR2 is FQNEAQ (reference sequence). The CDR3 totals 14 residues. V lost 5 bases and J lost 2, with 13 bases in between. DNA of the CDR3: TGTGCCAGCAGCCCGAGCGGGCGGGCCTACGAGCAGTACTTC. Amino acids: CASSPSGRAYEQYF. The entire variable domain, with the rest obtained from reference TRBV7-9 and TRBJ2-7, is as follows: DTGVSQNPRHKITKRGQNVTFRCDPISEHNRLYWYRQTLGQGPEFLTYFQNEAQLEKSRLLSDRFSAERPKGSFSTLEIQRTEQGDSAMYLCASSPSGRAYEQYFGPGTRLTVT.

The genes are TRBV5-1 and TRBJ1-1, with 8 bases that match TRBD1. CDR1 is SGHRS, CDR2 YFSETQ, per germline. The J segment lost 3 bases and the V segment lost 4 bases, leaving 11 bases of the junction unmatched. The CDR3 covers 16 residues. The CDR3 sequence: CASSPGTGSMDTEAFF. In DNA form, the CDR3 reads TGCGCCAGCAGCCCCGGGACAGGTTCTATGGACACTGAAGCTTTCTTT.

V gene TRBV7-3 combines with J gene TRBJ1-1; D is possibly TRBD1 (5 bases). Germline-derived CDR1 and CDR2 are SGHTA and FQGTGA. V was cut by 5 bases and J by 1 base, with 14 bases left in between. This CDR3 has 15 residues. This CDR3 is CASSPRQQENTEAFF. CDR3 DNA sequence: TGTGCCAGCAGCCCGCGACAGCAAGAGAACACTGAAGCTTTCTTT.